This T cell receptor (beta chain) was captured by sequencing in a study of cytomegalovirus exposure and HLA in healthy donors (dated by TCRdb to about 2017). Notes on the research overall: An earlier analysis of under 600 of the donors reported 250 to 350 Gb of sequence data and some 120 million unique TCR beta sequences from roughly 200 million T cells. The genetic ancestry cluster associated with self-reported Caucasian donors included over 65% of the approximately 400 genotyped donors. The T cell repertoires of 670 or so subjects were profiled by immunosequencing and related to cytomegalovirus serostatus. To predict cytomegalovirus infection status, the study combined high-throughput TCR immunosequencing, statistical association of individual TCRs with disease status, and machine learning. All discovery cohort repertoires had been generated using a single sequencing platform. Approximately 310 gigabases of sequencing data and tens of millions of unique TCR sequences were included in an early release covering about 700 HLA-typed donors. Typing coverage differed by locus: A, B, C, DRB1 and DQB1 were typed in roughly 620-640 donors, DQA1 in 500 to 550, DPA1 in approximately 610, and DPB1 in just under 490. Both class I and class II loci were covered by HLA typing, at four-digit resolution. In a later genetic analysis, genome-wide SNP genotypes for about 65% of the roughly 700 donors were used, and that subset was treated as a discovery cohort. The later analysis used no new phenotypic data to find candidate immune exposures, relying instead on TCR beta sequences and their occurrence across donors. Alongside the repertoire data, information on donor age, sex, ethnicity and CMV serostatus was compiled. The study aimed to test whether signatures of past pathogen exposure could be identified by cataloging public T cell receptors. To decide whether each TCR beta V gene segment behaved as functional or pseudogenic, an earlier analysis of 587 of the donors relied on high-throughput TCR beta sequencing. In a later analysis, previously published TCR beta repertoires from some 640 donors were re-analyzed and high-resolution HLA genotyping was added so that TCR occurrence patterns could be studied. About 5 DR-DQ haplotypes were handled as single units for association and clustering, since linkage in the cohort was strong. Among 300 to 500 genotyped donors of the cohort, an average of about 240,000 unique TCR beta nucleotide sequences was sequenced per donor, of which roughly 18% were non-productive. Besides the first cohort of around 700 subjects, a separate validation cohort made up of 120 or so different subjects was used.

Measured from the cysteine to the phenylalanine, the CDR3 is 15 residues long. Just the 45-base CDR3 DNA is kept, in frame starting at base 1. For CDR1 and CDR2, the germline V gene lists KGHSH and LQKENI. Trimming takes 3 bases from V and 2 bases from J, and the germline ends sit 13 bases apart. Library generation was performed with the immunoSEQ multiplex PCR assay. A mixture of 60 forward primers for TCR Vbeta segments and 13 reverse primers for TCR Jbeta segments was used in the multiplex PCR. A multiplex PCR assay on genomic DNA amplified the CDR3 region of rearranged TCR beta genes. The amplified TCR beta libraries were sequenced on the Illumina HiSeq System as 87-base-pair reads. The study's own analysis went as follows. In a later analysis, tens of millions of unique TCR beta chains were counted across the 500 to 700 repertoires, and roughly 10 million of these chains were shared by at least two donors. A nearest-neighbor algorithm error-corrected the raw reads and collapsed the reads into unique sequences, merging closely related sequences to remove PCR and sequencing errors. CDR3 sequences were aligned to IMGT reference sequences to assign V, D and J gene segments. For a sequence to be retained, a match of at least six nucleotides to both a V gene segment and a J gene segment was required. A rearrangement counted as productive if the CDR3 had no stop codons and remained in frame with V and J, and every other rearrangement counted as non-productive. CDR3 was defined according to IMGT convention as the region running from the second conserved V-encoded cysteine to the conserved J-encoded phenylalanine. The earlier analysis of some 580 of the donors excluded any sequence lacking an unambiguous match to a single V gene segment. An earlier analysis of 550 to 650 of the donors classified V segments as functional when productive rearrangements were above 56.7% and as segregating when the standard deviation between donors was above 5%. A statistical classification framework was built to diagnose cytomegalovirus status from the catalog of TCR beta chain sequences. In a later analysis, V and J genes were assigned by comparing TCR nucleotide sequences against IMGT/GENE-DB human TR gene sequences. In a later analysis, CDR3 sequences and most-parsimonious VDJ recombination scenarios were assigned using the TCRdist pipeline. In a later analysis, each TCR beta chain was defined by its CDR3 amino acid sequence together with its V-gene family, and reads lacking a unique V-gene family were excluded. A later analysis removed 500 to 650 highly shared, low-generation-probability nucleotide sequences to deal with suspected cross-contamination and a sequencing artifact. In a later analysis, a clonal expansion index was calculated for each public chain from normalized within-repertoire ranks of inferred template counts. A later analysis computed generation probabilities with a VDJ recombination model fitted to out-of-frame rearrangements, and checked the results against IGoR. A later analysis scored TCR-TCR, TCR-HLA and TCR-CMV co-occurrence with hypergeometric tests, applying a repertoire-size bias correction to TCR pairs. To estimate false discovery rates, a later analysis permuted the HLA or CMV assignments 20 times. A later analysis grouped co-occurring TCRs with DBSCAN, adding TCRdist sequence similarity when clustering within HLA-allele-positive subsets. For co-occurrence clustering, repertoires with fewer than 30,000 or more than 120,000 public chains were excluded, along with 4 to 6 repertoires with anomalous nucleotide sharing. Here the immuneACCESS table is served through TCRdb, limited to in-frame sequences with V and J called. Missing clones are a known gap in these copies; in checked studies unresolved V genes cover under half, and the rest lacks a known reason. V and J calls and clone size come straight from that table; D and trimming were deduced from the DNA. Within this sample are 150,000 to 200,000 clones, with over 65% of them counted one time only. The ten most abundant clones make up approximately 1.3% of the sample.

Broad study findings and their caveats: Because the 87-base-pair reads could not distinguish some IMGT-functional V segments, including TRBV6-2 and TRBV6-3, those segments were excluded. Presence/absence analyses assumed roughly uniform sequencing depth across donors, an assumption that may not hold. In both the original and validation cohorts, the classifier was reported to diagnose cytomegalovirus status with high specificity and sensitivity. For the cohort, immune exposure information was limited to CMV serostatus. A later analysis reported that several top co-occurrence clusters appeared linked to parvovirus B19, influenza, CMV and Epstein-Barr virus. In this cohort, only TCR beta chains were sequenced, and detectable features were limited by the absence of alpha or paired-chain data. The earlier analysis of 587 of the donors excluded around 17 rarely observed V segments, including chromosome 9 orphons, because counts were too low. A further reported finding was that TCR beta sequences accurately predicted the HLA-A and HLA-B alleles for most subjects in the first cohort. A group of highly shared sequence variants was considered likely to be a technical artifact of the sequencing pipeline. Across donors, most TCR sequences were observed very rarely, whereas some public TCRs were present in many individuals. A later analysis associated roughly 17,000 TCR beta sequences with specific HLA alleles at a false discovery rate of 0.05. According to a later analysis, most CMV-associated TCR beta chains appeared to be HLA-restricted, and the HLA associations seemed to be driven largely by CMV exposure. A total of 150 to 200 TCR beta chains were listed by the study as associated with cytomegalovirus. Because HLA typing was unavailable for some donors at each locus, only the typed subset was used in association tests. The authors suggested that the approach could potentially be extended to other disease states and immunological phenotypes. In a later genetic analysis, fewer N-insertions in productive TCRs were reported among donors in an Asian-associated ancestry cluster than the roughly 700-donor mean. In an earlier analysis of about 600 of the donors, most TCR beta V segments appeared in productive rearrangements about 90% or about 30% of the time, broadly matching IMGT annotations. A later analysis found that HLA-associated TCR beta chains were more clonally expanded and had lower generation probabilities than equally common non-associated chains. In a later analysis, the rate of TCR association differed among HLA loci, with DRB1 alleles having the most associated TCRs and HLA-C alleles having the fewest. In a later genetic analysis, a missense DCLRE1C variant was associated with V-gene and J-gene trimming of TCR beta chains, and the association was replicated in an independent cohort. Strong co-occurrence of HLA alleles, especially DR and DQ, made assigning TCR associations to individual alleles difficult. A few of the identified cytomegalovirus-associated TCR beta chains were confirmed in vitro to be specific for cytomegalovirus antigens. Correlated functional status among segregating V segments might reflect linkage disequilibrium, but an unknown experimental factor could not be ruled out.

In total, 600 or so healthy bone marrow donors made up the cohort. All cohort members were sampled while nominally healthy, although unrecorded immune exposures were likely present. The donor tested CMV seropositive and was one of the 289 seropositive cohort members. A peripheral blood sample was provided by each donor, and peripheral blood mononuclear cells were used for TCR beta sequencing. Genomic DNA extraction from the blood cell samples was performed with the Qiagen DNeasy Blood Extraction Kit. As to this clone: Its antigen is not yet known. Base qualities are not recorded, but no much larger clone differs from it by a single base.

Sequenced: PBMCs. The chain couples TRBV18 to TRBJ1-2; TRBD1 is a weak D gene call, 5 bases matching. This TCR was sampled from a woman aged 30 to 39 in good health and CMV-seropositive. The DNA reads TGTGCCAGCTCACCGGCGGGGCCGGGGAACTATGGCTACACCTTC. This encodes CASSPAGPGNYGYTF.